Given below is one TCR beta chain in context. This clonotype was seen ten or more times. No antigen is known for it. The record has no base qualities; no much larger clone is one base away. V is cut by 6 bases and J by 2 bases, and the space between the germline ends is 20 bases. The CDR3 sequence holds 16 residues, the cysteine and phenylalanine included. Only CDR3 DNA remains: 48 bases, in frame from the first base. The germline V gene (reference sequence) specifies SGHKS as CDR1 and YYEKEE as CDR2. The data derive from a study (dated by TCRdb to 2014 to 2015). Study-level background: The study set out to test whether tumor-infiltrating Tregs in breast cancer get recruited from blood Tregs or are instead converted in situ from other CD4+ T cell subsets. What the study reported, not specific to this receptor: The greatest overlap of tumor-infiltrating Treg TCR alpha and beta sequences was observed with tumor naive CD4+ T cells, followed by blood naive CD4+ T cells. The TCR gene usage of tumor memory CD4+ T cells clustered together with blood and lymph node memory CD4+ cells and with lymph node naive CD4+ cells. Rather than covering whole repertoires, validation in the larger cohort was restricted to a single TCR beta V-J rearrangement.

Cells that were CD4+CD25+CD127-/low were the ones isolated as Tregs. Tregs, naive and memory CD4+ T cells from tumor, blood and ipsilateral draining lymph nodes of 4 or 5 breast cancer patients underwent full-length TCR alpha and beta sequencing. Tumor tissue and lymph nodes obtained by ipsilateral axillary dissection were perfused with PBS, cut into small pieces and digested using collagenase I and hyaluronidase. A purity exceeding 90% was confirmed by FACS for the sorted cell populations. Full-length TCR variable regions were amplified by 5' RACE PCR with constant-region reverse primers, followed by semi-nested PCR with Nested Universal Primer A. The ReliaPrep RNA Cell Miniprep System was used to extract total RNA, which was then reverse transcribed into 5'RACE-ready cDNA with the SMARTer RACE 5'/3' Kit. Multiplex adaptors were used to barcode full-length TCR alpha and beta libraries, and the barcoded libraries were sequenced on an Illumina MiSeq. Under the source paper's analysis protocol: Sequencing data were pooled across the five patients for each of nine subset-tissue groups and compared by unsupervised clustering of TCR gene usage. Repertoire similarity was calculated with the Morisita-Horn index, weighting shared sequences by their contribution to each repertoire. TCRdb trimmed public reads at Q25 via fastp, called clones via MiXCR and kept in-frame beta chains. Every distinct CDR3 protein forms one entry, paired with its most common genes and DNA. Clone size and V and J calls follow TCRdb, not the original study. The sample table contains about 32,000 distinct CDR3 sequences; only one count was recorded for 25% to 30% of them. The top ten hold approximately 2.4% of the sample.

Sample: tumor-infiltrating Tregs sorted from the breast tumor. The TCR originated in a female donor with breast cancer. Rearrangement joined TRBV5-5 to TRBJ1-2; too little of a D gene remains to name it. The CDR3 loop reads CASNFRDPPLNYGYTF. Read as DNA, the sequence is TGTGCCAGCAACTTTCGAGACCCTCCTTTAAACTATGGCTACACCTTC.